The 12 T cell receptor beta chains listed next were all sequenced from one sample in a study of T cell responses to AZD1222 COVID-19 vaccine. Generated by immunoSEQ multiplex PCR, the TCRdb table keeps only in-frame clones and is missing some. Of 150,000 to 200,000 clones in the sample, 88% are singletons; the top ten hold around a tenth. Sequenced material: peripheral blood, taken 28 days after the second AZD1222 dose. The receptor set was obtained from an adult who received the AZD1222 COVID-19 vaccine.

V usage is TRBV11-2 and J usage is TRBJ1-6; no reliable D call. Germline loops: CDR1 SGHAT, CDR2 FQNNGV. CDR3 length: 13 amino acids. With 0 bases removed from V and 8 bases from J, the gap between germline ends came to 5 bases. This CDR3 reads CASSLDYDSPLHF. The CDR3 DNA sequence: TGTGCCAGCAGCTTAGATTATGATTCACCCCTCCACTTT.

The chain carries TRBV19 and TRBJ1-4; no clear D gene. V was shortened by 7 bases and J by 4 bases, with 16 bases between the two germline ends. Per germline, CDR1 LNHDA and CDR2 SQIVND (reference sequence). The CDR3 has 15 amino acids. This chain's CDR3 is CASTASPGLNEKLFF. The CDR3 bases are TGTGCCAGTACCGCCTCGCCCGGGCTTAATGAAAAACTGTTTTTT.

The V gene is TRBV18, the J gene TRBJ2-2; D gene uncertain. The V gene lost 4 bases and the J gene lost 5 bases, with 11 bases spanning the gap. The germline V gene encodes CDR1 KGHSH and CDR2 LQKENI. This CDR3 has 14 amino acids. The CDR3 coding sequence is TGTGCCAGCTCACGACTTGAAGGGACCGGGGAGCTGTTTTTT. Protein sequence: CASSRLEGTGELFF.

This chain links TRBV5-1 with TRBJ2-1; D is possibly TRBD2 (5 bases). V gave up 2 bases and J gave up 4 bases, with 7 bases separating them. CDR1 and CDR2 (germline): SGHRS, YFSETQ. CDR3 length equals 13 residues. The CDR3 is CASSFGIYNEQFF. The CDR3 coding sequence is TGCGCCAGCAGCTTCGGGATTTACAATGAGCAGTTCTTC.

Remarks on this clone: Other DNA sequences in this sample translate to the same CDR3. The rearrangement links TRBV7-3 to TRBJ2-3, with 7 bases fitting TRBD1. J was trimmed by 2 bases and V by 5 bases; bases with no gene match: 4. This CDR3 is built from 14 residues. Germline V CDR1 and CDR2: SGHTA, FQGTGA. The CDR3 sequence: CASSLGTATDTQYF. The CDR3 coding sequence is TGTGCCAGCAGCCTCGGGACAGCCACAGATACGCAGTATTTT.

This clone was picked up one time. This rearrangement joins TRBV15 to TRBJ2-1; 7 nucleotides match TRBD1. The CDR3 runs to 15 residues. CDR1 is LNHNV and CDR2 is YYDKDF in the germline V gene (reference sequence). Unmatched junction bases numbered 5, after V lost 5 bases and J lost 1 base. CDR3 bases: TGTGCCACCAGCTCGGACAGGCGGTCCTACAATGAGCAGTTCTTC. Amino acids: CATSSDRRSYNEQFF. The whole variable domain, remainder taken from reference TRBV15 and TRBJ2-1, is DAMVIQNPRYQVTQFGKPVTLSCSQTLNHNVMYWYQQKSSQAPKLLFHYYDKDFNNEADTPDNFQSRRPNTSFCFLDIRSPGLGDTAMYLCATSSDRRSYNEQFFGPGTRLTVL.

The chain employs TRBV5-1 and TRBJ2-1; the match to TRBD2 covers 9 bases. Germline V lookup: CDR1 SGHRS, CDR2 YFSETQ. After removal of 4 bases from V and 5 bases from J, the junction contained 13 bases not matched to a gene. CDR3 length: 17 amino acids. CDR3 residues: CASSPGWRSGGNNEQFF. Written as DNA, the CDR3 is TGCGCCAGCAGCCCGGGGTGGCGGAGCGGGGGGAACAATGAGCAGTTCTTC.

CDR3 in amino acids: CATSGSPYYEQYF. CDR3 coding DNA: TGTGCCACCAGCGGGTCCCCCTACTACGAGCAGTACTTC. The chain carries TRBV24-1 and TRBJ2-7; D is undetermined. The germline V gene encodes CDR1 KGHDR and CDR2 SFDVKD. V lost 7 bases and J 3 bases, leaving 12 bases between the germline ends. CDR3 size: 13 residues.

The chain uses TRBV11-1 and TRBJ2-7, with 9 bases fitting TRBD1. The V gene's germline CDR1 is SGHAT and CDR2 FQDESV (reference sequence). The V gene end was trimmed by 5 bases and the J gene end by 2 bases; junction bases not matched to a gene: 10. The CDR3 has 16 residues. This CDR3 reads CASSRPGQGKAYEQYF. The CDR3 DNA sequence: TGTGCCAGCAGCCGACCAGGACAGGGGAAGGCCTACGAGCAGTACTTC.

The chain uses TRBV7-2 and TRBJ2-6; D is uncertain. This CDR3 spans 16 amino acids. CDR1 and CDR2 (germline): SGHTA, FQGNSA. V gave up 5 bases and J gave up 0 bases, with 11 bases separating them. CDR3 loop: CASSHRPGSGANVLTF. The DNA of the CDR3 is TGTGCCAGCAGCCATAGACCTGGCTCTGGGGCCAACGTCCTGACTTTC.

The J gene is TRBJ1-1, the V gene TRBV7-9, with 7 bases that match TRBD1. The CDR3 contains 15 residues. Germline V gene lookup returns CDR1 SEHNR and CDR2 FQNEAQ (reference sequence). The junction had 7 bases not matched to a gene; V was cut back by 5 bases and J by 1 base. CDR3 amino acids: CASSQTGQRNTEAFF. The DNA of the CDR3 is TGTGCCAGCAGCCAGACGGGACAGAGGAACACTGAAGCTTTCTTT.

The CDR3 DNA follows: TGTGCCAGCAGCCGCCGACTAGCGGGGGTCCAAGAGACCCAGTACTTC. Translation gives CASSRRLAGVQETQYF. The rearrangement uses TRBV11-3 and TRBJ2-5, with 12 bases lining up with TRBD2. The CDR3 is 16 residues long. Looked up from germline, CDR1 is SGHNT and CDR2 is YENEEA. The J segment lost 1 base and the V segment lost 5 bases, leaving 5 bases of the junction unmatched.